The present entry profiles one TCR beta chain with its context. This clone's antigen is unknown. Base qualities are missing; no much larger clone stands one base away. Whole blood was collected in K2EDTA tubes by collaborating institutions according to the institutions' own protocols. Collaborator samples were shipped for TCRbeta analysis as frozen whole blood, isolated PBMCs, or DNA extracted from either sample type. TCRbeta CDR3 regions were amplified from genomic DNA by means of the immunoSEQ Assay, a bias-controlled multiplex PCR. The paper's processing steps were these. The number of nucleated cells in each sample was estimated from the amplification of reference gene primers within the assay. To quantify the absolute abundance of each unique TCRbeta CDR3 rearrangement, sequence reads were collapsed and filtered. For each sample, productive Simpson clonality was calculated by taking the square root of Simpson's diversity index across productive rearrangements. This immuneACCESS table, as held by TCRdb, lists in-frame sequences with V and J called but not all clones. Of the missing ones, under half trace to an unresolved V gene in checked studies; the others have no known cause. V, J and clone size are taken as reported in that table, and D and trimming were inferred from the DNA itself. This sample has 150,000 to 200,000 clones in its table, and 88% of those were observed once. The ten largest clones take up roughly 24% of the sample.

The data originate from a study of blood T cell repertoires in COVID-19 (dated by TCRdb to the early 2020s). Background on the whole study: Samples from collaborators originated in the United States, Italy and Spain and spanned both the acute and convalescent phases of COVID-19. The samples were drawn from two sources: the first 160 participants of the ongoing ImmuneRACE study, and 1,200 or so subjects contributed by 6 global collaborators. The repertoires were made available in a free public database intended to serve as a resource for research on the immune response to SARS-CoV-2. Where HLA class I and class II types were available, the types were taken from metadata supplied by the sample provider, not from assay-based typing. The dataset comprised deeply sampled blood TCRbeta repertoires from subjects exposed to, actively infected with, or recovered from COVID-19. Nearly every sample came with metadata listing a de-identified subject ID, COVID-19 status, age in years and sex. The material from the prospective study consisted of cDNA or gDNA derived from T cells, B-cell-depleted T cells, or PBMCs.

General findings and caveats noted by the study authors: Clinical and demographic metadata were provided uncurated, with the amount varying by source and participant.

CDR1 and CDR2 were assigned from the germline V gene as SGHRS and YFSETQ. V is cut by 1 base and J by 8 bases, and the space between the germline ends is 15 bases. The cysteine opens and the phenylalanine closes a CDR3 of 15 amino acids. Here the CDR3 DNA is all that survives: 45 bases in frame from base 1. Rearrangement joined TRBV5-1 to TRBJ1-4, with an unclear D gene assignment. The origin of this receptor is a man in his fifties or sixties with acute or convalescent COVID-19. The sequenced sample was peripheral blood. DNA sequence: TGCGCCAGCAGCTTGTCTACGGGAGGTCGAGAAAAACTGTTTTTT. Its translation reads: CASSLSTGGREKLFF. The CDR3, completed at both ends by the reference TRBV5-1 and TRBJ1-4 genes, gives the full variable domain KAGVTQTPRYLIKTRGQQVTLSCSPISGHRSVSWYQQTPGQGLQFLFEYFSETQRNKGNFPGRFSGRQFSNSRSEMNVSTLELGDSALYLCASSLSTGGREKLFFGSGTQLSVL.